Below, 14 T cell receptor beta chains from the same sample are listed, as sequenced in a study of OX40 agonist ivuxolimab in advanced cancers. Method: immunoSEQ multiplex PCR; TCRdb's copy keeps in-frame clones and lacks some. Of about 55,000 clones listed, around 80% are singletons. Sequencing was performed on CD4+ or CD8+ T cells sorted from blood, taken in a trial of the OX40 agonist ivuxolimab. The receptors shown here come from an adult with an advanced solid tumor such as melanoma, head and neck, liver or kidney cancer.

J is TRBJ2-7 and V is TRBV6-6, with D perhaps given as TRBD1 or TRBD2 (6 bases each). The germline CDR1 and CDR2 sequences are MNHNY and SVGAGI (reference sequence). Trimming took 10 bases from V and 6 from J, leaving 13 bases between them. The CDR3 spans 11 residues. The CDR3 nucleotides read TGTGCCACCTGGGGGGCAGGCGAGCAGTACTTC. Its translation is CATWGAGEQYF.

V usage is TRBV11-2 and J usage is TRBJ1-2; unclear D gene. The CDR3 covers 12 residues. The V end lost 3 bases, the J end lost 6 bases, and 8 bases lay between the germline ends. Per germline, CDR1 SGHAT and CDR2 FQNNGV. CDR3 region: CASSFRFDGYTF. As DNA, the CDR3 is TGTGCCAGCAGCTTCCGCTTCGATGGCTACACCTTC.

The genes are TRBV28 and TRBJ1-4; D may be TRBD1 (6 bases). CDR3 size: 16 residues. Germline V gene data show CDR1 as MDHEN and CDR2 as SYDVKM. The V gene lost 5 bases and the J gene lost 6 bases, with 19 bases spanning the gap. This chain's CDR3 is CASSLGPGGYDEKLFF. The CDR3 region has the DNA TGTGCCAGCAGTCTAGGGCCGGGGGGCTATGATGAAAAACTGTTTTTT.

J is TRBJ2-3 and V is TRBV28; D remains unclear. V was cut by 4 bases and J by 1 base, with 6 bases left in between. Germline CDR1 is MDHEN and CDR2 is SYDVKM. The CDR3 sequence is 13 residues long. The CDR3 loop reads CASSYGGTDTQYF. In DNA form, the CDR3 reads TGTGCCAGCAGTTATGGGGGCACAGATACGCAGTATTTT.

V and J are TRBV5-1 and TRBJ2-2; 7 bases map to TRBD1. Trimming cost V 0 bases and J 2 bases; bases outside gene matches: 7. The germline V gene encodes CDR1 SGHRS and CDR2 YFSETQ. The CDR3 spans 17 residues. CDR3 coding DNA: TGCGCCAGCAGCTTGGCAGGGGGTATGACCAACACCGGGGAGCTGTTTTTT. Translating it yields CASSLAGGMTNTGELFF.

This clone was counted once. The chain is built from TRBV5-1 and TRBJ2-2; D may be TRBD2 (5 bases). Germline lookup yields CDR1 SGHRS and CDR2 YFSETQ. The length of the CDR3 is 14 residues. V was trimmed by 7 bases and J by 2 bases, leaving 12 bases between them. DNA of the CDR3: TGCGCCAGCCAGCCGGGGATTAACACCGGGGAGCTGTTTTTT. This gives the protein CASQPGINTGELFF.

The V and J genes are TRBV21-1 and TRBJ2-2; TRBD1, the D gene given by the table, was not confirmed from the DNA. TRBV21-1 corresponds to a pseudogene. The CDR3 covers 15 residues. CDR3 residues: CASTETGDGTGELFF. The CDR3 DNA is TGTGCCAGCACCGAGACAGGGGACGGCACCGGGGAGCTGTTTTTT.

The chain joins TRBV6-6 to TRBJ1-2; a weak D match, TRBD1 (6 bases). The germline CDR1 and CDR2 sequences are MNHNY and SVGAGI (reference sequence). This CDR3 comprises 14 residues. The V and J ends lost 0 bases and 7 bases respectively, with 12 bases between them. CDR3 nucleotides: TGTGCCAGCAGTTACTCCGCTGGACAGACTGGCTACACCTTC. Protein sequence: CASSYSAGQTGYTF.

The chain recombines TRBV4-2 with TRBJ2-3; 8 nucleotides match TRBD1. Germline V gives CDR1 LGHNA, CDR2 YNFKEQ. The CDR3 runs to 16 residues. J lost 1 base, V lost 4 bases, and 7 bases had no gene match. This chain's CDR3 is CASSPRQGAGTDTQYF. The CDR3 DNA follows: TGTGCCAGCAGCCCCCGGCAGGGGGCTGGCACAGATACGCAGTATTTT.

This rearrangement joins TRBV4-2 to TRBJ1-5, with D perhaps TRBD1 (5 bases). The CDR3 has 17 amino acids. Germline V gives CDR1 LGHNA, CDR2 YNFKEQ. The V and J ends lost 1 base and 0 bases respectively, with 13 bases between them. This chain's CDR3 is CASSQALGRYSNQPQHF. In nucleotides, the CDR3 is TGTGCCAGCAGCCAAGCGCTGGGACGGTATAGCAATCAGCCCCAGCATTTT.

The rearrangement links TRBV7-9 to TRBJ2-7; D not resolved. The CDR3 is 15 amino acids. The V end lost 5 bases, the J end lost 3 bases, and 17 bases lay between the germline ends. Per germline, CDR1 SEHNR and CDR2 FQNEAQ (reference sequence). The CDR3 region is CASSPWEVQSYEQYF. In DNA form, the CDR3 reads TGTGCCAGCAGCCCATGGGAAGTTCAGAGCTACGAGCAGTACTTC.

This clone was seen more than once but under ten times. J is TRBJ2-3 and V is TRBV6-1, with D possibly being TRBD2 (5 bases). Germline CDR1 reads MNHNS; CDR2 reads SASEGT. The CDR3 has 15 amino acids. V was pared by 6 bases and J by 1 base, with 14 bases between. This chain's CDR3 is CASRKGREGTDTQYF. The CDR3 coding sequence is TGTGCCAGCAGGAAGGGCCGGGAAGGCACAGATACGCAGTATTTT.

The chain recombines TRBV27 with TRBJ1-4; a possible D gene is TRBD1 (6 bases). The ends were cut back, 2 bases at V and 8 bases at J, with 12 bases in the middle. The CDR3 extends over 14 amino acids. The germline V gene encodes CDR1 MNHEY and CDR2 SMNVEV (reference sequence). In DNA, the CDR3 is TGTGCCAGCAGTTTAGTACAGGGCGACGAAAAACTGTTTTTT. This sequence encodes CASSLVQGDEKLFF.

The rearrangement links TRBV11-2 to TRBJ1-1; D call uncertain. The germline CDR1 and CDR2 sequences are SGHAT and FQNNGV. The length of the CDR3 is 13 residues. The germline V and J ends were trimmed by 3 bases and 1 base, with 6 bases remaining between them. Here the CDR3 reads CASSFRANTEAFF. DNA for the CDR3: TGTGCCAGCAGCTTCCGGGCGAACACTGAAGCTTTCTTT.